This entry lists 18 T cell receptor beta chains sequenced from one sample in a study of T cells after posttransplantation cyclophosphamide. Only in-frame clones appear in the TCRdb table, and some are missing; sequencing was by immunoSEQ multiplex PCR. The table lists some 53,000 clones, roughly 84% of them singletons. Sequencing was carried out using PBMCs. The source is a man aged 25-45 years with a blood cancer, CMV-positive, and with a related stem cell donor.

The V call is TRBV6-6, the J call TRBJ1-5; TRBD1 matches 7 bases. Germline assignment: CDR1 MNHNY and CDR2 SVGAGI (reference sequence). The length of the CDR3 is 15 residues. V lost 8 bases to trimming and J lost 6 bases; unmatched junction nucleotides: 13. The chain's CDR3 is CASRDRVLFGQPQHF. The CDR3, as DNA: TGTGCCAGCCGAGACAGGGTGCTGTTTGGTCAGCCCCAGCATTTT.

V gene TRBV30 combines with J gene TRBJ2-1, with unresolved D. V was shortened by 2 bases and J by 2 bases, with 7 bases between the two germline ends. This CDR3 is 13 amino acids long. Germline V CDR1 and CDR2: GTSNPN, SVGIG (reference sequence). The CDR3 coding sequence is TGTGCCTGGAGTCCAAAAACCTACAATGAGCAGTTCTTC. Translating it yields CAWSPKTYNEQFF.

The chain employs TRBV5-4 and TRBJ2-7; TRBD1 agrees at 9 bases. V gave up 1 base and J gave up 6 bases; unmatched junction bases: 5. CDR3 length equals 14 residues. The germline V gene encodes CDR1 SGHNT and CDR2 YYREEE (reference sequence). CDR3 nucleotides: TGTGCCAGCAGCTTGAGGACAGGGGATGGCGAGCAGTACTTC. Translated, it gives CASSLRTGDGEQYF.

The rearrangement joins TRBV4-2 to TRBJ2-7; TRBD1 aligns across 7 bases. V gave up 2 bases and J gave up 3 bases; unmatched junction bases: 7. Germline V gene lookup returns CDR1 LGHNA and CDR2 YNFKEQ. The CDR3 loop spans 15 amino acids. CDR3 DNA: TGTGCCAGCAGCCAAAGAGTGGGACAGCTCTACGAGCAGTACTTC. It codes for CASSQRVGQLYEQYF.

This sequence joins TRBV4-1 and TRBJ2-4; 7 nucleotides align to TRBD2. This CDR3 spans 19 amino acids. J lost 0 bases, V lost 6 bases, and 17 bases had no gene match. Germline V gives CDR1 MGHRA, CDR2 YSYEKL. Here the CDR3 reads CASREGAGIRSQAKNIQYF. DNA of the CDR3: TGCGCCAGCAGGGAAGGAGCGGGAATCCGTTCTCAAGCCAAAAACATTCAGTACTTC.

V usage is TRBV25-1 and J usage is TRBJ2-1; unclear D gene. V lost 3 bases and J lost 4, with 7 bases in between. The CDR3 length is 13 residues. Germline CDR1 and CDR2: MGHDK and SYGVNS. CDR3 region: CASSDPGYNEQFF. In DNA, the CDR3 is TGTGCCAGCAGTGACCCGGGTTACAATGAGCAGTTCTTC.

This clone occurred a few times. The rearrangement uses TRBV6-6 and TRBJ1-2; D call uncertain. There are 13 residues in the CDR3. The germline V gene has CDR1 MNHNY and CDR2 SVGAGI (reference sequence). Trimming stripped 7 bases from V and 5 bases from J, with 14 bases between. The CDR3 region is CASTRVPSYGYTF. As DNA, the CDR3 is TGTGCCAGCACGAGGGTGCCCTCTTATGGCTACACCTTC.

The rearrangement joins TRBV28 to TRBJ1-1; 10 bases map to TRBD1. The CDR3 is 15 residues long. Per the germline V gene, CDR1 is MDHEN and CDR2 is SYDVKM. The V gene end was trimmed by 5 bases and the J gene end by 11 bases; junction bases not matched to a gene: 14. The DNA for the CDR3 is TGTGCCAGCAGTATTCAACCGACAGGGGGCCAGGGGGCTTTCTTT. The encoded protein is CASSIQPTGGQGAFF.

The CDR3 reads CATSRGPGQPQHF. In DNA, the CDR3 is TGTGCCACCAGCAGAGGACCGGGTCAGCCCCAGCATTTT. This chain links TRBV15 with TRBJ1-5; D gene ambiguous. The ends were cut back, 1 base at V and 6 bases at J, with 7 bases in the middle. The CDR3 extends over 13 amino acids. Germline lookup yields CDR1 LNHNV and CDR2 YYDKDF (reference sequence).

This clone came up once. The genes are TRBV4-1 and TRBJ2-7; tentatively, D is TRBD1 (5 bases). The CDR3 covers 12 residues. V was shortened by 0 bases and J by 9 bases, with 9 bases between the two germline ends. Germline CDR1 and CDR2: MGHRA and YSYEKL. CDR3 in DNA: TGCGCCAGCAGCCAAGAAGGGGTAGTGCAGTACTTC. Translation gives CASSQEGVVQYF.

The CDR3 nucleotides are TGTGCCAGCAGTGAAGCGGGCAGGGACGAGCAGTACTTC. Protein sequence: CASSEAGRDEQYF. The chain links TRBV6-1 to TRBJ2-7; perhaps TRBD1 as D (5 bases). Looked up from germline, CDR1 is MNHNS and CDR2 is SASEGT. Trimming cost V 0 bases and J 5 bases, with 8 bases left between them. The CDR3 consists of 13 residues.

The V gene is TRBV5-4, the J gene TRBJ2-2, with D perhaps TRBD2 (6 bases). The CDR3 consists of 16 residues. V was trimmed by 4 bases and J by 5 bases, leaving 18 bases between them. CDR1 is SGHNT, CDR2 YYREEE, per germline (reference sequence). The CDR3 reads CASSPPSSVKTGELFF. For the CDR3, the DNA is TGTGCCAGCAGCCCTCCCTCTAGCGTAAAGACCGGGGAGCTGTTTTTT.

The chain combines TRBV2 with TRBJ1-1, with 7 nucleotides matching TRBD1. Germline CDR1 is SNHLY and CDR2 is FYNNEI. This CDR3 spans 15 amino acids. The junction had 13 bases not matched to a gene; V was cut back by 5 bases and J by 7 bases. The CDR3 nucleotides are TGTGCCAGCAGTTCCCGGACAGGACAATCCTATGAAGCTTTCTTT. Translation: CASSSRTGQSYEAFF.

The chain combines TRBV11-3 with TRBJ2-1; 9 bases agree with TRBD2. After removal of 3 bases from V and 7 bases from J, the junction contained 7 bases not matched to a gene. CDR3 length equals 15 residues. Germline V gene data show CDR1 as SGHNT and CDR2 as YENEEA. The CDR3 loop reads CASSLREGLWNEQFF. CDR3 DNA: TGTGCCAGCAGCTTGCGGGAGGGCTTGTGGAATGAGCAGTTCTTC.

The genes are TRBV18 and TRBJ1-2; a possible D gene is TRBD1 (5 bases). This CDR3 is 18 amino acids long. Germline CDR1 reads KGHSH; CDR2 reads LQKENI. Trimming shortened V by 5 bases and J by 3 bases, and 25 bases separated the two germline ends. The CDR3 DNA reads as TGTGCCAGCTCATCGACATTAAAGGACAATTGGAACTACTATGGCTACACCTTC. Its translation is CASSSTLKDNWNYYGYTF.

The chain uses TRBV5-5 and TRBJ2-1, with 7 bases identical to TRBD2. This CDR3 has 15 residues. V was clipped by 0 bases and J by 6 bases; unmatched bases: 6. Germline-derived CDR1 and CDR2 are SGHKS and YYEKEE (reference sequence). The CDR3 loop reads CASSLEAGISNEQFF. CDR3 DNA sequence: TGTGCCAGCAGCTTGGAAGCGGGAATTAGCAATGAGCAGTTCTTC.

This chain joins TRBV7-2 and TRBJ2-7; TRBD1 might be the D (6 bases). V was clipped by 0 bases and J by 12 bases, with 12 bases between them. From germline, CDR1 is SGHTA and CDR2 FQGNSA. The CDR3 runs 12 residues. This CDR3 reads CASSLALQGTYF. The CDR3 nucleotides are TGTGCCAGCAGCTTAGCGCTACAGGGCACGTACTTC. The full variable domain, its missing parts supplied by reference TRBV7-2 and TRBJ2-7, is GAGVSQSPSNKVTEKGKDVELRCDPISGHTALYWYRQSLGQGLEFLIYFQGNSAPDKSGLPSDRFSAERTGGSVSTLTIQRTQQEDSAVYLCASSLALQGTYFGPGTRLTVT.

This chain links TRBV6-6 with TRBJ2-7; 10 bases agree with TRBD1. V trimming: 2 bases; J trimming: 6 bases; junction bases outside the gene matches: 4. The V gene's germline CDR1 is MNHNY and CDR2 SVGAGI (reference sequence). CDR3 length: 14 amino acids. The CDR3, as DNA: TGTGCCAGCAGTTACCGGGACAGGGGCTCCGAGCAGTACTTC. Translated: CASSYRDRGSEQYF.